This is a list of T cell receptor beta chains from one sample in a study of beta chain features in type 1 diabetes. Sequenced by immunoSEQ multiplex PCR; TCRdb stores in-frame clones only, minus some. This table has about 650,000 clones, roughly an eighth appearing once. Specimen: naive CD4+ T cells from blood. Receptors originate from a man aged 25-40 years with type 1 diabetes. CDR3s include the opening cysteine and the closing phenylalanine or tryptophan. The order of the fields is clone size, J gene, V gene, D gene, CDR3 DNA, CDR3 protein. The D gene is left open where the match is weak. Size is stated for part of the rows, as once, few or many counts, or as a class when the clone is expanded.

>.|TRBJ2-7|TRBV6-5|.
TGTGCCAGCAGTTACTCGGCCAGCTCCTACGAGCAGTACTTC
CASSYSASSYEQYF
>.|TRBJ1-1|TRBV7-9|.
TGTGCCAGCAGCTTAGAAAGGAACACTGAAGCTTTCTTT
CASSLERNTEAFF
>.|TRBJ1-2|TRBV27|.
TGTGCCAGCAGTTCCCCCCCCAATGGCTACACCTTC
CASSSPPNGYTF
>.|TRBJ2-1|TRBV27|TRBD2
TGTGCCAGCAGTTTTCCGACTAGCGGGACTCTCTCCTACAATGAGCAGTTCTTC
CASSFPTSGTLSYNEQFF
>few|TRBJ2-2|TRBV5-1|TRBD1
TGCGCCAGCAGCGCGGGACAGGGGGCGCACACCGGGGAGCTGTTTTTT
CASSAGQGAHTGELFF
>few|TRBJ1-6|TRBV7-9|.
TGTGCCAGCAGCTTATCTGGGGCGAGGTCACCCCTCCACTTT
CASSLSGARSPLHF
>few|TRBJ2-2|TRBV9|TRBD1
TGTGCCAGCAGCGTGCAACACAGGGGTGGCGGGGAGCTGTTTTTT
CASSVQHRGGGELFF
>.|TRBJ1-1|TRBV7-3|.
TGTGCCAGCAGCCGGGACCCCTTGGACACTGAAGCTTTCTTT
CASSRDPLDTEAFF
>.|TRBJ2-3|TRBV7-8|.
TGTGCCAGCACCCCTGAGCGTAGGGATACGCAGTATTTT
CASTPERRDTQYF
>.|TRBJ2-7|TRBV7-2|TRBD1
TGTGCCAGCAGCTTATTCCGGACAGGGAAGCACGAGCAGTACTTC
CASSLFRTGKHEQYF
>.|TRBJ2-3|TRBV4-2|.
TGTGCCAGCAGCCAACCGGGACTCCCCGGTACGCAGTATTTT
CASSQPGLPGTQYF
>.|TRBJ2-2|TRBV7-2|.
TGTGCCAGCAGGCCCTACGGAACCAACACCGGGGAGCTGTTTTTT
CASRPYGTNTGELFF
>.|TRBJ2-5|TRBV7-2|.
TGTGCCAGCAGCTTAGTTTCGGGTGTGGAGACCCAGTACTTC
CASSLVSGVETQYF
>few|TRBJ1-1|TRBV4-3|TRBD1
TGCGCCAGCAGCCAAGATCGGGCAGGGGGGGTGTATACTGAAGCTTTCTTT
CASSQDRAGGVYTEAFF
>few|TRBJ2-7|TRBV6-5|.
TGTGCCAGCAGTTACTCAAAGACCTCCTACGAGCAGTACTTC
CASSYSKTSYEQYF
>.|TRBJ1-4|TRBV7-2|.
TGTGCCAGCAGCTTAAATAGCGGCGTAGGGGGTGAAAAACTGTTTTTT
CASSLNSGVGGEKLFF
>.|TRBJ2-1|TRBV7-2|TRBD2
TGTGCCAGCAGTTCCGGACTAGTGATTTACAATGAGCAGTTCTTC
CASSSGLVIYNEQFF
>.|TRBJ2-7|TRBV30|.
TGTGCCTGGAGTGTACTAACGGAGCAGTACTTC
CAWSVLTEQYF
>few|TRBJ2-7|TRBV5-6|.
TGTGCCAGCAGCTTGGGTTGGGGCCGAGCATCCTACGAGCAGTACTTC
CASSLGWGRASYEQYF
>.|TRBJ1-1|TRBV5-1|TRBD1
TGCGCCAGCAGCTCGGGACAGGACGAAGCTTTCTTT
CASSSGQDEAFF
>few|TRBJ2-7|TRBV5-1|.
TGCGCCAGCAGCTTGGTTTTCGATTCCTACGAGCAGTACTTC
CASSLVFDSYEQYF
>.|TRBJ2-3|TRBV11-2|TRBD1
TGTGCCAGCAGCCCGGACAGGGGTGGAGATACGCAGTATTTT
CASSPDRGGDTQYF
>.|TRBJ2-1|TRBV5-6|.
TGTGCCAGCAGCCCCCCCCCTCGGGGCACCTACAATGAGCAGTTCTTC
CASSPPPRGTYNEQFF